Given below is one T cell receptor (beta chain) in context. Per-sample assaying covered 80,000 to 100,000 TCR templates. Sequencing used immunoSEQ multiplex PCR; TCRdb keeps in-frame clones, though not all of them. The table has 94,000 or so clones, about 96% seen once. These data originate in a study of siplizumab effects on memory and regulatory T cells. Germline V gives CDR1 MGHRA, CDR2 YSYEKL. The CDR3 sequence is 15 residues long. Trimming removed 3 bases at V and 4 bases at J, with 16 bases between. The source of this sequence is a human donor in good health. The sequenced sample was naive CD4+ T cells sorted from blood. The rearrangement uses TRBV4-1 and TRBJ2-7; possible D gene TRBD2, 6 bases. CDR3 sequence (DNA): TGCGCCAGCAGCCACTTTGCGGGGCTGATGTACGAGCAGTACTTC. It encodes CASSHFAGLMYEQYF.